The present T cell receptor (beta chain) was sequenced within a study of early T cells in non-severe SARS-CoV-2 infection. For the study at large: Bulk RNA isolated from unsorted whole blood underwent sequencing; chains were not paired.

Germline lookup yields CDR1 SQVTM and CDR2 ANQGSEA. The V end was cut by 6 bases, the J end by 1 base, with 6 bases between. The CDR3 runs to 11 residues. Study results and limitations: CD4 and private specificities were missed by VDJdb matching, which favored anti-spike CD8 responses.

Individual cDNA molecules each received unique molecular identifiers attached to them. TCRdb recomputed calls from the 5' RACE reads with MiXCR, one row per CDR3 protein. This table holds around 64,000 distinct CDR3 sequences, approximately 10% found once. Regarding this clonotype: Its target is not known.

The clonotype was recovered from an adult who was a healthcare worker with PCR-confirmed SARS-CoV-2 infection or an uninfected control (not recorded which). This material consisted of whole blood, taken at baseline. The V call is TRBV29-1, the J call TRBJ1-1; D is unclear. CDR3 in DNA: TGCAGCGTGTCTCCGAACACTGAAGCTTTCTTT. It specifies CSVSPNTEAFF.